The 25 T cell receptor beta chains below were found in one sample sequenced in a study of CD8 T cells in Susac syndrome. After extraction with the RNeasy kit, roughly 0.5 to 1 ug of the RNA was reverse transcribed using random hexamers. MiXCR, run by TCRdb on the immunoSEQ multiplex PCR reads, gives a single entry per CDR3 protein. Of some 130,000 distinct CDR3 sequences in the sample, about 95% were seen once. Sequenced material: CD4+ T cells from PBMCs. These receptors originate from a human donor in good health.

The chain carries TRBV2 and TRBJ2-5, with D perhaps TRBD1 or TRBD2 (6 bases each). Trimming pared 6 bases from V and 5 bases from J, leaving 22 bases between. CDR1 is SNHLY and CDR2 is FYNNEI in the germline V gene. CDR3 length equals 16 residues. The CDR3: CASSLGNRGLWETQYF. The DNA for the CDR3 is TGTGCCAGCAGCCTAGGGAACCGGGGGCTTTGGGAGACCCAGTACTTC.

As DNA, the CDR3 is TGTGCCAGCAGCTCGACAGGGAGGGAGACCCAGTACTTC. It yields the protein CASSSTGRETQYF. The chain couples TRBV6-1 to TRBJ2-5; D is possibly TRBD1 (7 bases). Germline V lookup: CDR1 MNHNS, CDR2 SASEGT. The germline V and J ends were trimmed by 6 bases and 5 bases, with 13 bases remaining between them. This CDR3 has 13 amino acids.

The chain uses TRBV27 and TRBJ1-5; D is ambiguous. Germline lookup yields CDR1 MNHEY and CDR2 SMNVEV (reference sequence). The CDR3 has 14 residues. V dropped 5 bases and J dropped 2 bases, with 10 bases sitting between them. The CDR3 sequence: CASSQDLGNQPQHF. The CDR3 DNA follows: TGTGCCAGCAGTCAGGACTTGGGCAATCAGCCCCAGCATTTT.

The chain carries TRBV6-6 and TRBJ1-1; D call uncertain. The V end was cut by 6 bases, the J end by 11 bases, with 13 bases between. CDR1 is MNHNY and CDR2 is SVGAGI in the germline V gene (reference sequence). This CDR3 region has 11 residues. The chain's CDR3 is CASRDLTSAFF. In DNA, the CDR3 is TGTGCCAGCAGGGACCTAACGAGTGCTTTCTTT.

The chain recombines TRBV3-1 with TRBJ2-1; a weak D match, TRBD2 (6 bases). V was shortened by 1 base and J by 14 bases, with 15 bases between the two germline ends. Germline values: CDR1 LGHDT, CDR2 YNNKEL (reference sequence). The CDR3 runs 13 residues. The CDR3 loop reads CASSQVKEGMKFF. The CDR3 DNA reads TGTGCCAGCAGCCAAGTAAAGGAGGGAATGAAGTTCTTC.

CDR3 in DNA: TGTGCCAGCAGTGGGACAGATCCTAGGGACACTGAAGCTTTCTTT. Residues: CASSGTDPRDTEAFF. The V and J genes are TRBV12-3 or TRBV12-4 and TRBJ1-1; 7 nucleotides line up with TRBD1. The CDR3 covers 15 residues. The ends lost 5 bases at V and 3 bases at J; junction bases unmatched: 9.

In the case of this clonotype: An end of the junction differs from the germline gene, which may be a read error. The chain is built from TRBV5-1 and TRBJ2-7; D uncertain. Germline V gives CDR1 SGHRS, CDR2 YFSETQ. CDR3 length: 12 residues. The CDR3 bases are TGTGCCAGCAGTCTAAGTTCCTACGAGCAGTACTTC. It encodes CASSLSSYEQYF.

The V call is TRBV20-1, the J call TRBJ1-1; D is unclear. Germline lookup yields CDR1 DFQATT and CDR2 SNEGSKA (reference sequence). The CDR3 totals 11 residues. Trimming took off 5 bases at V and 5 bases at J, with 9 bases between the two ends. CDR3 nucleotide sequence: TGCAGTGCTCCTTTCCTTACTGAAGCTTTCTTT. Its translation is CSAPFLTEAFF.

The chain employs TRBV28 and TRBJ1-2, with 8 positions matching TRBD1. V was clipped by 3 bases and J by 8 bases; unmatched bases: 8. This CDR3 contains 14 residues. CDR1 is MDHEN and CDR2 is SYDVKM in the germline V gene. CDR3 sequence reads: CASSLGGQGRGYTF. Here the CDR3 DNA reads TGTGCCAGCAGTTTGGGTGGACAGGGAAGGGGCTACACCTTC.

The rearrangement uses TRBV23-1 and TRBJ2-7, with 7 bases identical to TRBD2. TRBV23-1 is assigned to the ORF class and has an uncertain function. The CDR3 sequence is 16 residues long. V lost 6 bases and J lost 1; bases outside the gene matches: 12. The CDR3 loop reads CASRDSLREWSYEQYF. DNA for the CDR3: TGCGCCAGCAGGGACTCGCTGCGGGAGTGGTCCTACGAGCAGTACTTC.

This sequence joins TRBV6-2 or TRBV6-3 and TRBJ2-1, with D perhaps matching TRBD1 or TRBD2 (5 bases each). Trimming left V 2 bases short and J 5 bases short, with 25 bases between. Per the germline V gene, CDR1 is MNHEY and CDR2 is SVGEGT. The CDR3 totals 19 residues. The CDR3 region is CASSYDPWGTLAFNNEQFF. CDR3 in DNA: TGTGCCAGCAGTTACGACCCTTGGGGGACCCTGGCCTTTAACAATGAGCAGTTCTTC.

The genes are TRBV12-3 or TRBV12-4 and TRBJ2-7; D gene uncertain. V was pared by 3 bases and J by 2 bases, with 11 bases between. This CDR3 has 14 amino acids. CDR3: CASSFSSGTYEQYF. DNA for the CDR3: TGTGCCAGCAGTTTTTCTTCAGGTACCTACGAGCAGTACTTC.

The chain combines TRBV12-3 or TRBV12-4 with TRBJ2-1; D call uncertain. V was trimmed by 6 bases and J by 7 bases, leaving 10 bases between them. This CDR3 region has 12 residues. The CDR3 sequence is CASRGIGNEQFF. The CDR3 nucleotides read TGTGCCAGCAGGGGGATTGGGAATGAGCAGTTCTTC.

This chain uses TRBV3-1 with TRBJ2-7; D call uncertain. Germline CDR1 is LGHDT and CDR2 is YNNKEL (reference sequence). The CDR3 is 16 residues long. V lost 4 bases and J 0 bases, leaving 16 bases between the germline ends. This chain's CDR3 is CASSPPWGDFSYEQYF. The CDR3 DNA follows: TGTGCCAGCAGCCCCCCATGGGGTGACTTCTCCTACGAGCAGTACTTC.

V is TRBV3-1 and J is TRBJ2-7, with 7 nucleotides matching TRBD2. The CDR3 contains 12 residues. Trimming at V came to 9 bases and at J to 1 base, leaving 3 bases not matched to a gene. CDR1 and CDR2 (germline): LGHDT, YNNKEL (reference sequence). The CDR3 region has the DNA TGTGCCAGTCAGGGAGGGTCCTACGAGCAGTACTTC. Translating gives CASQGGSYEQYF.

The CDR3 nucleotides are TGTGCCAGCAGCCCCGGGGCGGGAACTAGGGAGACCCAGTACTTC. Protein product: CASSPGAGTRETQYF. The V call is TRBV7-2, the J call TRBJ2-5; tentative D call: TRBD2 (6 bases). There are 15 residues in the CDR3. V dropped 5 bases and J dropped 5 bases, with 18 bases sitting between them. The germline V gene encodes CDR1 SGHTA and CDR2 FQGNSA. The full variable domain, rest sourced from reference TRBV7-2 and TRBJ2-5, is GAGVSQSPSNKVTEKGKDVELRCDPISGHTALYWYRQSLGQGLEFLIYFQGNSAPDKSGLPSDRFSAERTGGSVSTLTIQRTQQEDSAVYLCASSPGAGTRETQYFGPGTRLLVL.

The chain uses TRBV28 and TRBJ2-5; a possible D gene is TRBD1 (6 bases). The V gene lost 6 bases and the J gene lost 7 bases, with 15 bases spanning the gap. This CDR3 comprises 13 residues. CDR1 and CDR2 (germline): MDHEN, SYDVKM. The CDR3 here is CASRGTGFATQYF. As DNA, the CDR3 is TGTGCCAGCAGGGGAACAGGGTTTGCGACCCAGTACTTC.

J is TRBJ2-5 and V is TRBV7-2, with D perhaps TRBD2 (6 bases). Trimming took off 4 bases at V and 6 bases at J, with 9 bases between the two ends. The germline CDR1 and CDR2 sequences are SGHTA and FQGNSA. This CDR3 comprises 12 residues. In DNA form, the CDR3 reads TGTGCCAGCAGCTCGGAGGGAAAGACCCAGTACTTC. Protein sequence: CASSSEGKTQYF.

This clonotype was observed a single time. This chain connects TRBV18 to TRBJ2-3; 7 nucleotides line up with TRBD1. CDR3 length: 14 amino acids. Per the germline V gene, CDR1 is KGHSH and CDR2 is LQKENI. Trimming took 2 bases from V and 4 from J; bases not matched to a gene: 3. The CDR3 coding sequence is TGTGCCAGCTCACCAGACGACAGGGCAGATACGCAGTATTTT. Its translation: CASSPDDRADTQYF.

V usage is TRBV6-5 and J usage is TRBJ2-7; TRBD1 matches at 10 bases. The V segment lost 4 bases and the J segment 5 bases; nucleotides outside the gene matches: 11. The CDR3 totals 16 residues. CDR1 and CDR2 (germline): MNHEY, SVGAGI. For the CDR3, the DNA is TGTGCCAGCAGTTCCGGGACAGGGGATTTTTCTCACGAGCAGTACTTC. Amino acid sequence: CASSSGTGDFSHEQYF.

V gene TRBV13 combines with J gene TRBJ2-3; D unclear. Germline lookup yields CDR1 PRHDT and CDR2 FYEKMQ (reference sequence). Trimming removed 5 bases at V and 6 bases at J, with 9 bases between. The CDR3 contains 12 residues. The CDR3 protein is CASSGGRDTQYF. Here the CDR3 DNA reads TGTGCCAGCAGCGGTGGTAGGGATACGCAGTATTTT.

J is TRBJ2-3 and V is TRBV29-1; D gene uncertain. Trimming shortened V by 3 bases and J by 4 bases, and 8 bases separated the two germline ends. CDR1 SQVTM and CDR2 ANQGSEA come from the germline V gene. The CDR3 runs to 12 residues. CDR3 protein: CSVEKAADTQYF. In DNA, the CDR3 is TGCAGCGTTGAGAAGGCAGCAGATACGCAGTATTTT.

This rearrangement joins TRBV30 to TRBJ1-3, with a weak D call TRBD1 (5 bases). Trimming removed 0 bases from V and 4 bases from J, with 16 bases in between. The CDR3 sequence is 16 residues long. Germline lookup yields CDR1 GTSNPN and CDR2 SVGIG (reference sequence). The DNA for the CDR3 is TGTGCCTGGAGTGTATTAGGGGCCAAAAGAGGAAACACCATATATTTT. Residues: CAWSVLGAKRGNTIYF.

The chain carries TRBV3-1 and TRBJ2-1; no firm D call. In germline, CDR1 is LGHDT, CDR2 YNNKEL (reference sequence). There are 12 residues in the CDR3. V was clipped by 4 bases and J by 14 bases, with 15 bases between them. The CDR3 DNA is TGTGCCAGCAGCCTCCCCGGGCGCCCGGAGTTCTTC. It encodes CASSLPGRPEFF.

This sequence joins TRBV11-2 and TRBJ1-5; 10 bases align to TRBD1. The length of the CDR3 is 20 residues. Germline CDR1 SGHAT, CDR2 FQNNGV. Unmatched junction bases numbered 20, after V lost 5 bases and J lost 4 bases. The CDR3 reads CASSPGAIAGTGDRNQPQHF. The CDR3 coding sequence is TGTGCCAGCAGCCCTGGGGCCATTGCCGGGACAGGGGACAGGAATCAGCCCCAGCATTTT.